This TCR beta chain was identified during a study of blood T cell repertoires in COVID-19. Original handling: Estimates of nucleated cell counts were drawn from the amplification of reference gene primers. The data were produced by immunoSEQ multiplex PCR, yet TCRdb's version contains in-frame clones alone and is incomplete. The DNA gave D and trimming, while V, J and clone size come from that table. Here the sample spans about 140,000 clones, about 80% being singletons. Germline lookup yields CDR1 LNHDA and CDR2 SQIVND (reference sequence). Trimming removed 7 bases at V and 5 bases at J, with 17 bases between. The CDR3 is 14 residues long.

The TCR comes from a human donor in a cohort sampled during active COVID-19. The chain combines TRBV19 with TRBJ1-2; possible D gene TRBD1, 5 bases. Material: peripheral blood. For the CDR3, the DNA is TGTGCCAGTACCACCGGGGGTTTAGGGTATGGCTACACCTTC. It encodes CASTTGGLGYGYTF.